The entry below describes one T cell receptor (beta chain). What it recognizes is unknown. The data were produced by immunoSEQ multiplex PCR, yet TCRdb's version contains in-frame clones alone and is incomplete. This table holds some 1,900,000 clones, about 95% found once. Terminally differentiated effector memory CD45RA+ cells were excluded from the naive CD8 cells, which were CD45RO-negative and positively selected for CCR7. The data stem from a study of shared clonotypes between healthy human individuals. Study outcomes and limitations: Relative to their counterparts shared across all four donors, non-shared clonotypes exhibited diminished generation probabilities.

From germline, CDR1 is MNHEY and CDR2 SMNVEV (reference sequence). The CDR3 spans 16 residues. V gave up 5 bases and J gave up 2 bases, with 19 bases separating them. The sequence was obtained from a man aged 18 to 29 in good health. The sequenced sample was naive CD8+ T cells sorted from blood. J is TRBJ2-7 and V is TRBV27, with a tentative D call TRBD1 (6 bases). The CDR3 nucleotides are TGTGCCAGCAGTCCCACGGCAGGGGACAAACCCTACGAGCAGTACTTC. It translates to CASSPTAGDKPYEQYF.